This T cell receptor (beta chain) was documented in a study of chemoradiotherapy in HPV16-positive cancers. About the research overall: Candidate HPV-specific T-cell clones and common TCR motifs came from functional assays in a couple of HPV16-positive patients.

Profiled with immunoSEQ multiplex PCR; TCRdb holds only in-frame clones, not every one. The sample comprises about 14,000 clones, roughly 74% of which are singletons, and roughly a tenth rests with the top ten. Overall study results and limits: The functional HPV-specific definition rests on just a couple of HPV16-positive patients. Candidate HPV-specific clones and E7-related TCR motifs grew in tumor during treatment.

Remarks on this clone: Its target is not known.

The specimen was taken from a patient who underwent chemoradiotherapy. The TCR was taken from a human donor with HPV-associated anogenital cancer.

CDR3 loop: CASSFSRDPRKEKLFF. The CDR3 DNA reads as TGTGCCAGCAGCTTCAGCAGGGACCCGCGGAAAGAAAAACTGTTTTTT. The chain is built from TRBV11-2 and TRBJ1-4; a possible D gene is TRBD1 (5 bases). CDR3 length: 16 residues. The V and J ends lost 3 bases and 8 bases respectively, with 19 bases between them. Per germline, CDR1 SGHAT and CDR2 FQNNGV.